The 8 T cell receptor beta chains reported below all come from one sample, sequenced in a study of naive and memory T cell subsets. Two oligonucleotides, mixed equimolar, formed the beta constant-region primer covering TRBC1 and TRBC2. MiXCR, run by TCRdb on the UMI-ligation and nested PCR reads, gives a single entry per CDR3 protein. The data contain roughly 91,000 distinct CDR3 sequences, approximately 14% of them singletons. Sequenced: central memory CD4+ T cells from blood. The receptors were gathered from a human donor in good health.

V usage is TRBV4-1 and J usage is TRBJ1-4; perhaps TRBD1 as D (5 bases). CDR1 is MGHRA and CDR2 is YSYEKL in the germline V gene. The CDR3 totals 15 residues. Deletions cut 4 bases from V and 5 bases from J, with 14 bases between. The CDR3 coding sequence is TGCGCCAGCAGCCTGGCTAAGGGGCCAAATGAAAAACTGTTTTTT. This gives the protein CASSLAKGPNEKLFF.

This clonotype was counted between two and nine times. CDR3 nucleotide sequence: TGCAGCGCCGAGGGTAATCCAAGCTCCTACAATGAGCAGTTCTTC. Its protein is CSAEGNPSSYNEQFF. V and J are TRBV29-1 and TRBJ2-1; tentative D call: TRBD2 (5 bases). V lost 7 bases and J 0 bases, leaving 16 bases between the germline ends. From germline, CDR1 is SQVTM and CDR2 ANQGSEA. The CDR3 has 15 residues.

The chain couples TRBV5-4 to TRBJ2-3; TRBD2 matches 7 bases. V lost 2 bases and J lost 0; bases outside the gene matches: 6. Germline CDR1 is SGHNT and CDR2 is YYREEE (reference sequence). The CDR3 is 16 residues long. The CDR3 DNA reads TGTGCCAGCAGCTTCCCTCTAGCGGCGAGCACAGATACGCAGTATTTT. It is translated as CASSFPLAASTDTQYF.

This clonotype showed up many times. This chain links TRBV10-3 with TRBJ2-3; the D gene is possibly TRBD2 (5 bases). V dropped 5 bases and J dropped 6 bases, with 15 bases sitting between them. Germline V lookup: CDR1 ENHRY, CDR2 SYGVKD. CDR3 length: 14 amino acids. CDR3 nucleotide sequence: TGTGCCATCAGTAGCGGAGAGGGTTCGGATACGCAGTATTTT. Translating gives CAISSGEGSDTQYF.

This sequence joins TRBV7-6 and TRBJ2-2; D gene unclear. This CDR3 comprises 15 residues. CDR1 and CDR2 from the germline V gene are SGHVS and FNYEAQ. Between the trimmed V and J ends, which lost 3 bases and 2 bases, there was a span of 10 bases. The CDR3, as DNA: TGTGCCAGCAGCTTCGTTAGTCGAAACACCGGGGAGCTGTTTTTT. Translated, it gives CASSFVSRNTGELFF.

J is TRBJ1-2 and V is TRBV5-1, with TRBD1 identical over 7 bases. The V gene end was trimmed by 4 bases and the J gene end by 5 bases; junction bases not matched to a gene: 8. Germline V lookup: CDR1 SGHRS, CDR2 YFSETQ. This CDR3 comprises 14 residues. CDR3 bases: TGCGCCAGCAGCACGGGACAGTGGGAATATGGCTACACCTTC. It is translated as CASSTGQWEYGYTF.

The rearrangement joins TRBV29-1 to TRBJ2-2; the D is unclear. The CDR3 consists of 13 residues. Trimming left V 4 bases short and J 6 bases short, with 12 bases between. In germline, CDR1 is SQVTM, CDR2 ANQGSEA. The CDR3 loop is CSVGWDLAGELFF. CDR3 bases: TGCAGCGTTGGGTGGGATCTTGCCGGGGAGCTGTTTTTT.

This clonotype was counted between two and nine times. This chain links TRBV5-4 with TRBJ1-2; D is unclear. Germline CDR1 is SGHNT and CDR2 is YYREEE (reference sequence). V was shortened by 0 bases and J by 4 bases, with 4 bases between the two germline ends. CDR3 length: 12 residues. Written as DNA, the CDR3 is TGTGCCAGCAGCTTGGAGACCTATGGCTACACCTTC. Translation: CASSLETYGYTF.